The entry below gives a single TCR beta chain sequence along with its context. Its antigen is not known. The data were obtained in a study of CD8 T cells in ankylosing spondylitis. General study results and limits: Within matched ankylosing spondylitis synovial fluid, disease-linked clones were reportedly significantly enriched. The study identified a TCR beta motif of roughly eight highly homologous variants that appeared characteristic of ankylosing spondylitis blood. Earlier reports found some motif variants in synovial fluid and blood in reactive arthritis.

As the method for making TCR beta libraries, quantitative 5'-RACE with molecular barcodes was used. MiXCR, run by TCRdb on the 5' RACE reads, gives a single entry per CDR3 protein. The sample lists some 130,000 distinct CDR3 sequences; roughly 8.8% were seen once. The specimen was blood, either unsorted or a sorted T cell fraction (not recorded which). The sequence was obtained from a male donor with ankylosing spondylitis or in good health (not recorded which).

For the CDR3, the DNA is TGTGCCAGCAGTAGGGGCGGGAGGTCCCGTGAGACCCAGTACTTC. It translates to CASSRGGRSRETQYF. The chain couples TRBV7-2 to TRBJ2-5; 8 positions agree with TRBD2. Trimming cost V 6 bases and J 5 bases; bases outside gene matches: 11. The germline V gene has CDR1 SGHTA and CDR2 FQGNSA. The length of the CDR3 is 15 residues.